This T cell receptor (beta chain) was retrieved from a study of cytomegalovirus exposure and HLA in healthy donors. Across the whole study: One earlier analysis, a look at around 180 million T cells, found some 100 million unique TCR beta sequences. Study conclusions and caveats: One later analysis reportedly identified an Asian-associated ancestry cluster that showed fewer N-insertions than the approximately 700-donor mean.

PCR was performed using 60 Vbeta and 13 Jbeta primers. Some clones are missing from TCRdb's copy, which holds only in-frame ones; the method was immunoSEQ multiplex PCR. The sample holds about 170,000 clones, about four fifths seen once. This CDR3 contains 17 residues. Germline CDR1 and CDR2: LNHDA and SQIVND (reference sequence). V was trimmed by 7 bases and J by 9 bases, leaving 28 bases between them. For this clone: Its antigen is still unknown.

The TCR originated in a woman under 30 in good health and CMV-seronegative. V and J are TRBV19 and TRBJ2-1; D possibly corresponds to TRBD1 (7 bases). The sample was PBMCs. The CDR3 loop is CASTREEGAGYYGEQFF. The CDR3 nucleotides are TGTGCCAGTACCAGGGAGGAGGGGGCGGGCTATTACGGTGAGCAGTTCTTC.